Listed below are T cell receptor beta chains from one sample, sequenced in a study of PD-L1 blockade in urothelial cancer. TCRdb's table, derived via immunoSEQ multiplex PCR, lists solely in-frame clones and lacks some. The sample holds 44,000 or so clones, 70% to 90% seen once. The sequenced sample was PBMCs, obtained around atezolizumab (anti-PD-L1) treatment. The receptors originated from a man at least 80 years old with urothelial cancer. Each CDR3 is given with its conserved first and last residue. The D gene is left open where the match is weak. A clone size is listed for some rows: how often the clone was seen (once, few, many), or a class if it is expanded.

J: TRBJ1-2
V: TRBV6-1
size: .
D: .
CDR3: CASSEAATAVYGYTF
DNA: TGTGCCAGCAGTGAAGCGGCAACAGCCGTCTATGGCTACACCTTC

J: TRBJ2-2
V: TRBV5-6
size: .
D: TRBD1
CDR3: CASSYGTGGTGELFF
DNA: TGTGCCAGCAGCTACGGGACAGGGGGCACCGGGGAGCTGTTTTTT

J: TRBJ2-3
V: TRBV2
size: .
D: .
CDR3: CASSVGPDTQYF
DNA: TGTGCCAGCAGTGTGGGGCCAGATACGCAGTATTTT

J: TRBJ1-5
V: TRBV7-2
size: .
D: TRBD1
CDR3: CASSPGQGIQPQHF
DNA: TGTGCCAGCAGCCCGGGACAGGGGATTCAGCCCCAGCATTTT

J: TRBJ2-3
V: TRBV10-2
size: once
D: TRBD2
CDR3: CASRLAGGPETQYF
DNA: TGCGCCAGCAGACTAGCGGGAGGGCCGGAGACGCAGTATTTT

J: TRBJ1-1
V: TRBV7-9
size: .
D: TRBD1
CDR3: CASSLGQGDTEAFF
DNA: TGTGCCAGCAGCCTAGGACAGGGAGACACTGAAGCTTTCTTT

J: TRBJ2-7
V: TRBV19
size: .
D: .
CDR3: CASSMVQRGSGDEQYF
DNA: TGTGCCAGTAGTATGGTGCAACGAGGGTCCGGTGACGAGCAGTACTTC

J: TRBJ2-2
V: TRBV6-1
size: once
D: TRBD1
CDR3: CASSGRTGGTGELFF
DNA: TGTGCCAGCAGTGGTAGAACAGGGGGCACCGGGGAGCTGTTTTTT

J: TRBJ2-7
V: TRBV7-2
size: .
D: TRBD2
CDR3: CASSRDWGGYEQYF
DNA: TGTGCCAGCAGCCGGGACTGGGGGGGTTACGAGCAGTACTTC

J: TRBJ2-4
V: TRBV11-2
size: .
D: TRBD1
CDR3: CASSAGDSGIAKNIQYF
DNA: TGTGCCAGCAGCGCTGGGGACAGCGGTATCGCCAAAAACATTCAGTACTTC

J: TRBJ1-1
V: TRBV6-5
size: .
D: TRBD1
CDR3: CASSYSGTGLWAFF
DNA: TGTGCCAGCAGTTACTCCGGGACAGGGTTGTGGGCTTTCTTT

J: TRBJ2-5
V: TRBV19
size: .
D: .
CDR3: CASSIGAGGTQYF
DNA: TGTGCCAGTAGTATAGGGGCCGGGGGGACCCAGTACTTC

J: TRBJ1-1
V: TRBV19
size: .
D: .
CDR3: CASSTNRPGNTEAFF
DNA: TGTGCCAGTAGTACAAACCGACCGGGTAATACTGAAGCTTTCTTT

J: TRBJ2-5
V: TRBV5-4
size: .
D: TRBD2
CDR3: CASSLLSGSETQYF
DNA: TGTGCCAGCAGCTTGCTTAGCGGGTCGGAGACCCAGTACTTC

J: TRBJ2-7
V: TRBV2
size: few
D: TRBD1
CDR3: CASSVDRGYEQYF
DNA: TGTGCCAGCAGTGTGGACAGGGGTTACGAGCAGTACTTC

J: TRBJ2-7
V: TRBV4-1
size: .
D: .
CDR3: CASSQVQAGISYEQYF
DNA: TGCGCCAGCAGCCAAGTCCAGGCGGGAATCTCCTACGAGCAGTACTTC

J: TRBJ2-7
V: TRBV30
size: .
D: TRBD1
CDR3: CAWTASYRGLFHEQYF
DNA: TGTGCCTGGACTGCCTCTTACAGGGGGCTTTTCCACGAGCAGTACTTC

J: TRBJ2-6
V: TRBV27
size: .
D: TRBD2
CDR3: CASSRRTSATSGANVLTF
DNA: TGTGCCAGCAGTCGAAGGACTAGCGCTACCTCTGGGGCCAACGTCCTGACTTTC

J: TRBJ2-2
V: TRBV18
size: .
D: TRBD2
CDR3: CASSPSAGGPSGELFF
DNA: TGTGCCAGCTCACCATCAGCGGGAGGGCCCTCCGGGGAGCTGTTTTTT

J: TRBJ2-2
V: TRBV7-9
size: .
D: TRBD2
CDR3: CASSISGSGFTGELFF
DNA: TGTGCCAGCAGCATTAGCGGGAGCGGTTTCACCGGGGAGCTGTTTTTT

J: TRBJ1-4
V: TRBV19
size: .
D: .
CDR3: CASRYTTNEKLFF
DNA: TGTGCCAGTAGGTACACAACTAATGAAAAACTGTTTTTT

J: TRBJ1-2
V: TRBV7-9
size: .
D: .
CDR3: CASNSAAGEGYGYTF
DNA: TGTGCCAGCAATTCTGCGGCAGGGGAGGGCTATGGCTACACCTTC

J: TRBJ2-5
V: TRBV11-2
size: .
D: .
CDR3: CASSLGGGGETQYF
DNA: TGTGCCAGCAGCTTGGGAGGAGGCGGGGAGACCCAGTACTTC

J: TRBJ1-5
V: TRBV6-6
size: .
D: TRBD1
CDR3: CASSKPGQGAVQPQHF
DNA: TGTGCCAGCAGTAAACCGGGACAGGGGGCCGTTCAGCCCCAGCATTTT

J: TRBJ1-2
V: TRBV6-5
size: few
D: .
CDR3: CASTQGLGYGYTF
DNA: TGTGCCAGCACCCAGGGTCTGGGTTACGGCTACACCTTC

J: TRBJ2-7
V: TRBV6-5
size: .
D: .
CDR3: CASSYQRSSYEQYF
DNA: TGTGCCAGCAGTTACCAGCGGAGCTCCTACGAGCAGTACTTC

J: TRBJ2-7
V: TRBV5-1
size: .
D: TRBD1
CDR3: CASRSDRELYEQYF
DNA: TGCGCCAGCAGGTCGGACAGGGAGTTGTACGAGCAGTACTTC

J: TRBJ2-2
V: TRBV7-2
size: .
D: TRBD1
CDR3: CASSLYSGQSNTGELFF
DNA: TGTGCCAGCAGCTTATATTCGGGACAGTCGAACACCGGGGAGCTGTTTTTT

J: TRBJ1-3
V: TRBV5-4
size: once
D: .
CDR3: CASSRGLPYSGNTIYF
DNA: TGTGCCAGCAGCCGAGGGTTACCATACTCTGGAAACACCATATATTTT

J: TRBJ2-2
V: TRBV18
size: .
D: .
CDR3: CASSPRTGNTGELFF
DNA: TGTGCCAGCTCACCAAGAACGGGAAACACCGGGGAGCTGTTTTTT

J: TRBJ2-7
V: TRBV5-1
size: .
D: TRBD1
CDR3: CASSLGTGGYEQYF
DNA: TGCGCCAGCAGCCTCGGGACAGGGGGCTACGAGCAGTACTTC

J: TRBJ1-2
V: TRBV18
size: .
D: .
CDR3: CASSPSLREGYTF
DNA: TGTGCCAGCTCACCGAGTCTAAGAGAGGGCTACACCTTC

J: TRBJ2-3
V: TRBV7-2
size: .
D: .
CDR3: CASSPDRYTDTQYF
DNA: TGTGCCAGCAGCCCCGACAGGTACACAGATACGCAGTATTTT

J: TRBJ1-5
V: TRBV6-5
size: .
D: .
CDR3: CASSTGTTNQPQHF
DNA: TGTGCCAGCAGTACCGGGACTACCAATCAGCCCCAGCATTTT

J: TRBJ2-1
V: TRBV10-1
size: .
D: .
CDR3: CASSDRDNEQFF
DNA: TGCGCCAGCAGTGACAGGGACAATGAGCAGTTCTTC

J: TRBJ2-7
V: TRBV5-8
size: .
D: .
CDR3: CASSLVDNYEQYF
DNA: TGTGCCAGCAGCTTGGTAGATAATTACGAGCAGTACTTC

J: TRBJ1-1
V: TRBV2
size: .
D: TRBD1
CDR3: CASRGDRGTEAFF
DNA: TGTGCCAGCAGGGGGGACAGAGGGACTGAAGCTTTCTTT

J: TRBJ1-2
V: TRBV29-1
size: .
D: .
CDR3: CSVTTASNYGYTF
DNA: TGCAGCGTTACCACAGCCTCCAACTATGGCTACACCTTC

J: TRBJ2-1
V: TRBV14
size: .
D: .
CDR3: CASSRPGGPYNEQFF
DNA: TGTGCCAGCAGCCGACCCGGAGGACCCTACAATGAGCAGTTCTTC

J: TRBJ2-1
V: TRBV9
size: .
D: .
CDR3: CASSVDAGFSYNEQFF
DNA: TGTGCCAGCAGCGTAGACGCGGGCTTCTCCTACAATGAGCAGTTCTTC

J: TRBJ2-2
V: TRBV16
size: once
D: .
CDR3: CASSQGRNTGELFF
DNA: TGTGCCAGCAGCCAAGGTAGAAACACCGGGGAGCTGTTTTTT

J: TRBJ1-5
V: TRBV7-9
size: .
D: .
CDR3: CASSSQENQPQHF
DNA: TGTGCCAGCAGCTCACAGGAGAATCAGCCCCAGCATTTT

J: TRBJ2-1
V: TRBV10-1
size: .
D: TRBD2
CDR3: CASSESRGGINEQFF
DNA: TGCGCCAGCAGTGAGTCTCGCGGGGGGATCAATGAGCAGTTCTTC

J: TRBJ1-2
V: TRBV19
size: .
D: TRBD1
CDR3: CASSIDLWLSGGDGYTF
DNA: TGTGCCAGTAGTATAGATCTATGGCTGTCAGGGGGCGATGGCTACACCTTC

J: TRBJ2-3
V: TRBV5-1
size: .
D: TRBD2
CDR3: CASGQERLAGDTQYF
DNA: TGCGCCAGCGGCCAGGAAAGGCTAGCGGGAGATACGCAGTATTTT

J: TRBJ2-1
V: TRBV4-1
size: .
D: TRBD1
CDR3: CASSPRTGKRSYNEQFF
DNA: TGCGCCAGCAGCCCGAGGACAGGGAAGAGGTCCTACAATGAGCAGTTCTTC

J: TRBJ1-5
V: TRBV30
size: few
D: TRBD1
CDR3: CAWSVGGHSNQPQHF
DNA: TGTGCCTGGAGTGTAGGGGGCCATAGCAATCAGCCCCAGCATTTT

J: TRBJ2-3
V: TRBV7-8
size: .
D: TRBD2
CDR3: CASSPIGTSGRGADTQYF
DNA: TGTGCCAGCAGCCCGATTGGGACTAGCGGGCGAGGTGCAGATACGCAGTATTTT

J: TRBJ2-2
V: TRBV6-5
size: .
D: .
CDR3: CASSLSGRVTGELFF
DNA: TGTGCCAGCAGCCTCTCGGGAAGGGTTACCGGGGAGCTGTTTTTT

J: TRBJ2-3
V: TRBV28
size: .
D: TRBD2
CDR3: CASKAGVGDTQYF
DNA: TGTGCCAGCAAAGCGGGAGTAGGAGATACGCAGTATTTT

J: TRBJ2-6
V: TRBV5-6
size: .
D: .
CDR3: CASSLRGGGANVLTF
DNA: TGTGCCAGCAGCCTGAGGGGGGGTGGGGCCAACGTCCTGACTTTC

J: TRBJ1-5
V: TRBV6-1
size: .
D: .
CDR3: CASSEARGQPQHF
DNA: TGTGCCAGCAGTGAAGCAAGAGGTCAGCCCCAGCATTTT